Each of the 9 T cell receptor beta chains below was sequenced from the same sample in a study of blood T cell repertoires in COVID-19 (dated by TCRdb to the early 2020s). Library prep was done by the immunoSEQ multiplex PCR assay. TCRdb took over this immuneACCESS table, retaining in-frame rearrangements with V and J assigned. Such tables are incomplete; in checked studies, under half of the missing clones stem from an unresolved V gene, and the remainder is unexplained. Here the sample has about 130,000 clones; about 82% occur a single time. The top ten hold roughly 5.4% of the sample. The sample consisted of peripheral blood. The source of these receptors is a human donor in a cohort sampled during active COVID-19.

The chain joins TRBV27 to TRBJ2-7, with TRBD2 identical over 7 bases. Germline CDR1 reads MNHEY; CDR2 reads SMNVEV (reference sequence). J was trimmed by 1 base and V by 8 bases; bases with no gene match: 11. The CDR3 has 15 amino acids. CDR3 protein: CASLYRLAKSYEQYF. The DNA for the CDR3 is TGTGCCAGCCTGTATAGACTAGCCAAATCCTACGAGCAGTACTTC.

This clone came up a few times. V usage is TRBV7-3 and J usage is TRBJ2-1, with D possibly TRBD2 on 5 matching bases. CDR3 size: 14 residues. The ends were cut back, 5 bases at V and 2 bases at J, with 10 bases in the middle. Per germline, CDR1 SGHTA and CDR2 FQGTGA. The CDR3, as DNA: TGTGCCAGCAGCCCCGGGGTCCCCTACAATGAGCAGTTCTTC. Amino acids: CASSPGVPYNEQFF.

The genes are TRBV5-1 and TRBJ2-3; no firm D call. The V end was cut by 2 bases, the J end by 0 bases, with 10 bases between. The CDR3 is 15 amino acids. Germline CDR1 is SGHRS and CDR2 is YFSETQ. The CDR3 nucleotides read TGCGCCAGCAGCTTTAGCCGCTCTAGCACAGATACGCAGTATTTT. This sequence encodes CASSFSRSSTDTQYF.

The V and J genes are TRBV28 and TRBJ2-7, with 7 bases aligning to TRBD1. V lost 7 bases and J lost 6; bases outside the gene matches: 12. The germline V gene encodes CDR1 MDHEN and CDR2 SYDVKM. The CDR3 length is 14 residues. CDR3 loop: CASKDRQGTGEQYF. The DNA of the CDR3 is TGTGCCAGCAAGGATCGACAGGGAACCGGCGAGCAGTACTTC.

This chain joins TRBV7-2 and TRBJ2-3; the match to TRBD2 covers 13 bases. Germline CDR1 reads SGHTA; CDR2 reads FQGNSA. This CDR3 has 14 residues. The trim removed 3 bases at V and 6 bases at J, leaving 0 bases unmatched. The CDR3 reads CASSLTSGRDTQYF. The CDR3 coding sequence is TGTGCCAGCAGCTTGACTAGCGGGAGGGATACGCAGTATTTT.

Remarks on this clone: One end of the junction fails to match germline, which may point to a read error. The chain combines TRBV7-7 with TRBJ2-5, with 9 positions matching TRBD2. Germline CDR1 is SSHAT and CDR2 is FNYEAQ (reference sequence). The CDR3 is 16 amino acids. The CDR3 sequence is CASSLFSGSGQETQYF. The CDR3 DNA reads as TGTGCTAGCAGCTTATTTAGCGGGAGCGGCCAAGAGACCCAGTACTTC.

The chain joins TRBV6-5 to TRBJ2-7; 9 bases map to TRBD2. Germline CDR1 reads MNHEY; CDR2 reads SVGAGI. The length of the CDR3 is 15 residues. The V and J ends lost 2 bases and 3 bases, in that order; junction bases with no gene match: 5. The CDR3 loop reads CASSYAGGTHYEQYF. For the CDR3, the DNA is TGTGCCAGCAGTTACGCGGGGGGGACTCACTACGAGCAGTACTTC.

V is TRBV27 and J is TRBJ1-6; TRBD1 matches 7 bases. V lost 4 bases and J lost 1; bases outside the gene matches: 1. Germline assignment: CDR1 MNHEY and CDR2 SMNVEV (reference sequence). CDR3 length: 15 amino acids. Here the CDR3 DNA reads TGTGCCAGCAGTTCGGGACAGTCCTATAATTCACCCCTCCACTTT. Translation: CASSSGQSYNSPLHF.

V usage is TRBV12-3 or TRBV12-4 and J usage is TRBJ2-7; a weak D match, TRBD1 (5 bases). This CDR3 spans 13 amino acids. Trimming took 6 bases from V and 6 from J, leaving 15 bases between them. This CDR3 reads CASSPGARGEQYF. Written as DNA, the CDR3 is TGTGCCAGCAGCCCTGGAGCAAGGGGCGAGCAGTACTTC.